This is a list of T cell receptor beta chains from one sample in a study of monozygotic twins with inflammatory bowel disease. TCRdb re-called the 5' RACE reads and gives one entry per CDR3 protein, without DNA. The table lists a few hundred thousand distinct CDR3 sequences. Sequencing was done on a sample of blood. These receptors originate from a human donor with ulcerative colitis or Crohn's disease, or a healthy co-twin of an affected twin (not recorded which). Both conserved end residues are part of each CDR3.

j_call: TRBJ2-6; v_call: TRBV5-1; cdr3_aa: CASSLAGRGANVLTF
j_call: TRBJ2-5; v_call: TRBV9; cdr3_aa: CASSVAEDPGQETQYF
j_call: TRBJ2-2; v_call: TRBV6-1; cdr3_aa: CASRTSGGDTGELFF
j_call: TRBJ2-2; v_call: TRBV5-1; cdr3_aa: CASSLEGGELFF
j_call: TRBJ2-6; v_call: TRBV5-1; cdr3_aa: CASSLFTGGSGANVLTF
j_call: TRBJ1-6; v_call: TRBV7-9; cdr3_aa: CASSLIEGALHF
j_call: TRBJ2-2; v_call: TRBV11-2; cdr3_aa: CASSLGTNTGELFF
j_call: TRBJ2-1; v_call: TRBV4-1; cdr3_aa: CASSQPFRDYNEQFF
j_call: TRBJ2-3; v_call: TRBV7-9; cdr3_aa: CASSLAGNLGTQYF
j_call: TRBJ1-2; v_call: TRBV12-3/TRBV12-4; cdr3_aa: CASSSGTSSVSYGYTF
j_call: TRBJ2-3; v_call: TRBV27; cdr3_aa: CASSSIAEATDTQYF
j_call: TRBJ2-5; v_call: TRBV3-1; cdr3_aa: CASSQLEGETQYF
j_call: TRBJ2-7; v_call: TRBV4-1; cdr3_aa: CASSQVAGYLSYEQYF
j_call: TRBJ2-3; v_call: TRBV20-1; cdr3_aa: CSAMALAHGADTQYF
j_call: TRBJ2-3; v_call: TRBV7-9; cdr3_aa: CASSLGQLTDTQYF
j_call: TRBJ1-1; v_call: TRBV5-1; cdr3_aa: CASSLNSLNTEAFF
j_call: TRBJ1-1; v_call: TRBV12-3/TRBV12-4; cdr3_aa: CATEGQTGTEAFF
j_call: TRBJ2-5; v_call: TRBV20-1; cdr3_aa: CSARTGTAEETQYF
j_call: TRBJ2-7; v_call: TRBV10-3; cdr3_aa: CAISTPLYYEQYF
j_call: TRBJ2-7; v_call: TRBV5-1; cdr3_aa: CASRKQGTNYEQYF
j_call: TRBJ2-5; v_call: TRBV12-3/TRBV12-4; cdr3_aa: CASSRDVQETQYF